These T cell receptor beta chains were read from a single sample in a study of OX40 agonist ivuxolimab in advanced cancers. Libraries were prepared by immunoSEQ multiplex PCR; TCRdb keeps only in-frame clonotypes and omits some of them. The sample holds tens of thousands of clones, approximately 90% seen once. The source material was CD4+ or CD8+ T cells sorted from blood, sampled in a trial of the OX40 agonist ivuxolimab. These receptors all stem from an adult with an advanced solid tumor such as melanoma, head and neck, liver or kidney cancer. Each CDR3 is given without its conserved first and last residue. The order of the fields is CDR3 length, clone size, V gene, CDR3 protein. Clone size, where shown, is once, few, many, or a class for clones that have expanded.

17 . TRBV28 ASSSEEGTLSSYNSPLH
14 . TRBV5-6 ASSQGAGTVSYEQY
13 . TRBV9 ASSLGQAATFGYT
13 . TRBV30 AWSVGVRYTGELF
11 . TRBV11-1 ASSLAGAETQY
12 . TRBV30 AWAKTGLTGELF
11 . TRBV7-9 ATTTGYQETQY
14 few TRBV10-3 AISENRGQGAGEQY
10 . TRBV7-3 ASSSGGAEQF
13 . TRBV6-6 ASSYSGGLGQPQH
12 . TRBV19 ASSDRGGREKLF
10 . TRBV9 ASSRNQETQY
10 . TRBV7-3 ANGPRLDEQY
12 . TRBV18 ASSPGTGGETQY
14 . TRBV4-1 ASRNGRGPRDTEAF
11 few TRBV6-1 ASSDRGLGGYT
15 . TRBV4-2 ASSQRQGAHGANVLT